This T cell receptor (beta chain) was profiled in a study of beta chain features in type 1 diabetes. Study in general: There was similarity between patients and healthy donors in age, gender and cell yields.

Expressed TCRB transcripts were sequenced after all isolated RNA was converted to cDNA. Sequencing was performed with immunoSEQ multiplex PCR; in TCRdb, only in-frame clones are kept and a portion is missing. The sample yields hundreds of thousands of clones, approximately 11% seen once. Points from the study as a whole: In the patient group, naive, central memory and Treg TCRB repertoires seemed more alike than in the healthy donor group. When cDNA is sequenced, cells with high TCR expression could be over-represented.

Trimming removed 9 bases from V and 10 bases from J, with 24 bases in between. The CDR3 consists of 14 residues. The germline gives CDR1 LNHDA, CDR2 SQIVND (reference sequence). This clone came up a few times. Its antigen is currently unknown. The sequence derives from a woman aged 25-40 years in good health. Specimen: naive CD4+ T cells from blood. This chain uses TRBV19 with TRBJ1-2; TRBD1 might be the D (6 bases). CDR3 protein: CASRAGAGSLVYTF. In nucleotides, the CDR3 is TGTGCCAGCCGTGCGGGGGCAGGGAGTCTAGTCTACACCTTC. Full variable domain (outside the CDR3, taken from reference TRBV19 and TRBJ1-2): DGGITQSPKYLFRKEGQNVTLSCEQNLNHDAMYWYRQDPGQGLRLIYYSQIVNDFQKGDIAEGYSVSREKKESFPLTVTSAQKNPTAFYLCASRAGAGSLVYTFGSGTRLTVV.